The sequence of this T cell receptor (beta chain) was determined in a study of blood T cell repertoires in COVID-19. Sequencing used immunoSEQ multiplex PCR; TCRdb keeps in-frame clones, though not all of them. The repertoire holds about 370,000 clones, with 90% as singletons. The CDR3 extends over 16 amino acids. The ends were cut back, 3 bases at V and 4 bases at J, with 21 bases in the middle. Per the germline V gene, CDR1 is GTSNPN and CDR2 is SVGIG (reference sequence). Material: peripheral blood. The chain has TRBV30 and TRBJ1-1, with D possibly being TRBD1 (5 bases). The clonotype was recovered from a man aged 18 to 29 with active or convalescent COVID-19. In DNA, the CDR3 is TGTGCCTGGAGGGTCCCGGGGGACTACGGTCGCACTGAAGCTTTCTTT. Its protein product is CAWRVPGDYGRTEAFF.